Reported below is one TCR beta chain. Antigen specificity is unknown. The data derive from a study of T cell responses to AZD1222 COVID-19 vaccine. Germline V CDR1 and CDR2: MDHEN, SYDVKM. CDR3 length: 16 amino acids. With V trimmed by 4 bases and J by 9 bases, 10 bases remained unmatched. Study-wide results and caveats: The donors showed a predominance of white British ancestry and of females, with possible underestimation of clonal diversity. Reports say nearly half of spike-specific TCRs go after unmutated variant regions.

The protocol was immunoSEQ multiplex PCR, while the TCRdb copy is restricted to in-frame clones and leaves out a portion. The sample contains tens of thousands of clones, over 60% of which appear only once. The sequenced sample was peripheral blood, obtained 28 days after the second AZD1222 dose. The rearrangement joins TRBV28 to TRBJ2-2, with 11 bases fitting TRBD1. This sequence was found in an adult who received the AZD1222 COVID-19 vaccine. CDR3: CASSYTGTGGARELFF. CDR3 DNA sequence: TGTGCCAGCAGTTACACCGGGACAGGGGGAGCCAGGGAGCTGTTTTTT.